This TCR beta chain derives from a study of blood T cells in healthy people across ages. Study-level findings and limits: A roughly linear age-dependent decrease characterized TCR beta diversity per million T cells. Investigators treated diversity estimates from one million T cells as underestimates.

This clonotype was detected only a few times. Its antigen is unknown. Donors each provided roughly 9.6 milliliters of peripheral blood. Through a sample-barcoded 5' primer and a J-beta primer mix, a second PCR was run for about 6 to 11 cycles. The study obtained at least 2.5 million CDR3-containing paired-end reads from every sample. In TCRdb, the 5' RACE reads were re-called with MiXCR into one record per CDR3 protein. The table includes fewer than 900,000 distinct CDR3 sequences, under 40% detected once. The germline V gene encodes CDR1 LGHDT and CDR2 YNNKEL (reference sequence). This CDR3 contains 14 residues. The V gene lost 1 base and the J gene lost 3 bases, with 10 bases spanning the gap.

Sequenced material: blood. The V and J genes are TRBV3-1 and TRBJ2-7, with D unresolved. The receptor's source is a man aged 18 to 30 in good health. DNA for the CDR3: TGTGCCAGCAGCCAAGCCTTGAACAACTACGAGCAGTACTTC. Amino acids: CASSQALNNYEQYF.